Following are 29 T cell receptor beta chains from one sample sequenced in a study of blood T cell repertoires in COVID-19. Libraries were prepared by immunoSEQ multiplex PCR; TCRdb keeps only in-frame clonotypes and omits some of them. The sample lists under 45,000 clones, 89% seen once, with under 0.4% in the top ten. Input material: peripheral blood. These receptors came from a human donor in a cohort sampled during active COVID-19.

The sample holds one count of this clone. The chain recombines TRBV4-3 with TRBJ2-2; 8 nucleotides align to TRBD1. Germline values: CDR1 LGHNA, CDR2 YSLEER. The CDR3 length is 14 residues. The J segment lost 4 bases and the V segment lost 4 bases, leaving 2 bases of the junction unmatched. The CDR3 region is CASSPQGVTGELFF. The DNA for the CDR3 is TGCGCCAGCAGCCCACAGGGGGTCACCGGGGAGCTGTTTTTT.

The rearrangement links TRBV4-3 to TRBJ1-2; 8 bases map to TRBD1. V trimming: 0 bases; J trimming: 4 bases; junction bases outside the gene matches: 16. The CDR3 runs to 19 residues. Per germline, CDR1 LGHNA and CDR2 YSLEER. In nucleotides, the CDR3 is TGCGCCAGCAGCCAAGATCTTCCCGACAGGGGTCCAAGGTCCTATGGCTACACCTTC. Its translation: CASSQDLPDRGPRSYGYTF.

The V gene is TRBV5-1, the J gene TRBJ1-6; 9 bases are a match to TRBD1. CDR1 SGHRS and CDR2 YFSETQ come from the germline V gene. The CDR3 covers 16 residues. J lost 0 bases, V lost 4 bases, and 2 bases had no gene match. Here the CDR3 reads CASSPQGASYNSPLHF. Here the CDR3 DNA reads TGCGCCAGCAGCCCACAGGGGGCCTCCTATAATTCACCCCTCCACTTT.

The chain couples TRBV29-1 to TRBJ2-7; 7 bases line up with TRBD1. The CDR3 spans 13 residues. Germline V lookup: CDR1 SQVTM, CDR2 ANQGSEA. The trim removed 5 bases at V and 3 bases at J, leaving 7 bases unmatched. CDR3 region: CSVTGTAGYEQYF. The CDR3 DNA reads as TGCAGCGTTACCGGGACAGCAGGCTACGAGCAGTACTTC.

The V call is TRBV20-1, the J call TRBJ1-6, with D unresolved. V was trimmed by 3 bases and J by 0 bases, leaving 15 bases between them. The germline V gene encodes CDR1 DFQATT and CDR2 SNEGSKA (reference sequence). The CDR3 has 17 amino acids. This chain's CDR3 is CSASSGLASSYNSPLHF. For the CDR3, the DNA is TGCAGTGCTAGTAGCGGTCTTGCGAGCTCCTATAATTCACCCCTCCACTTT.

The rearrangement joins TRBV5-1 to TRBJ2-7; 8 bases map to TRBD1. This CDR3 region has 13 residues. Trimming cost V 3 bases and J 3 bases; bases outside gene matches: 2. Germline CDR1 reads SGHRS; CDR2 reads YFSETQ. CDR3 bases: TGCGCCAGCAGCTATGGACAGGGCTACGAGCAGTACTTC. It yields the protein CASSYGQGYEQYF.

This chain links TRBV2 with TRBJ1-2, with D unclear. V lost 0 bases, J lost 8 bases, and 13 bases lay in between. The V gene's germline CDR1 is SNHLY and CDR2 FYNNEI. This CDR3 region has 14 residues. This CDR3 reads CASSEAPGIGGYTF. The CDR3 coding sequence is TGTGCCAGCAGTGAAGCGCCGGGGATTGGAGGCTACACCTTC.

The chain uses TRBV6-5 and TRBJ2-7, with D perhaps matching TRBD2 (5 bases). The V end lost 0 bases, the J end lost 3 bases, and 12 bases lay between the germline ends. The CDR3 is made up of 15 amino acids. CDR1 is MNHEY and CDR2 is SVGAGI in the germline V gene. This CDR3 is CASSYSTSEGYEQYF. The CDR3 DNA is TGTGCCAGCAGTTACTCGACGTCCGAGGGCTACGAGCAGTACTTC.

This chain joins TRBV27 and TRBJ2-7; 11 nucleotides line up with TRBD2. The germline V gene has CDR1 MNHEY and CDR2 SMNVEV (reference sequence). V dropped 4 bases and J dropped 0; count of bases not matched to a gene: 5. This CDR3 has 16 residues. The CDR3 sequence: CASSYISGGGSYEQYF. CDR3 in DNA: TGTGCCAGCAGTTATATTAGCGGGGGGGGCTCCTACGAGCAGTACTTC.

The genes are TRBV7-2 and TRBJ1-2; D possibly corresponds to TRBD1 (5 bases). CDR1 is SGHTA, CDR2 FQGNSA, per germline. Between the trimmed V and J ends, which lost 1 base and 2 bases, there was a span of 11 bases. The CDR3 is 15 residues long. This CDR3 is CASSLVRGQNYGYTF. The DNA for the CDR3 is TGTGCCAGCAGCTTAGTGAGAGGACAAAACTATGGCTACACCTTC.

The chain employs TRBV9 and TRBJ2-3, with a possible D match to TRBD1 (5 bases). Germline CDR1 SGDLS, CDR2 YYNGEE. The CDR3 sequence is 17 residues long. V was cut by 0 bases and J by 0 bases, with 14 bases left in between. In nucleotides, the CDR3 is TGTGCCAGCAGCGTAGGTCCAGGGCGAACTAGCACAGATACGCAGTATTTT. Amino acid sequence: CASSVGPGRTSTDTQYF. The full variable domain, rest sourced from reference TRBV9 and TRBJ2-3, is DSGVTQTPKHLITATGQRVTLRCSPRSGDLSVYWYQQSLDQGLQFLIQYYNGEERAKGNILERFSAQQFPDLHSELNLSSLELGDSALYFCASSVGPGRTSTDTQYFGPGTRLTVL.

CDR3 in amino acids: CASSPRGGTGAHEQYF. The CDR3 DNA reads as TGTGCCAGCAGTCCTCGAGGCGGGACAGGGGCCCACGAGCAGTACTTC. V usage is TRBV25-1 and J usage is TRBJ2-7, with 10 bases identical to TRBD1. Trimming removed 5 bases from V and 5 bases from J; junction bases left unmatched: 12. The length of the CDR3 is 16 residues. Germline loops: CDR1 MGHDK, CDR2 SYGVNS.

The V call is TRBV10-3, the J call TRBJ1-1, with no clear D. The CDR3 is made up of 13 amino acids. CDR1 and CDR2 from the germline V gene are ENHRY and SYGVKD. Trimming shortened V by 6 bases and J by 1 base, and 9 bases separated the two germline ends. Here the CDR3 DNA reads TGTGCCATCAGAATTACAGAGAACACTGAAGCTTTCTTT. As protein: CAIRITENTEAFF.

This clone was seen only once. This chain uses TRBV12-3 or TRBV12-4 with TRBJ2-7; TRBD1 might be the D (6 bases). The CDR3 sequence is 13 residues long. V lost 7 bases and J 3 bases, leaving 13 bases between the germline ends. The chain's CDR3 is CASTSTGYYEQYF. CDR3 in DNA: TGTGCCAGCACCTCGACAGGTTACTACGAGCAGTACTTC.

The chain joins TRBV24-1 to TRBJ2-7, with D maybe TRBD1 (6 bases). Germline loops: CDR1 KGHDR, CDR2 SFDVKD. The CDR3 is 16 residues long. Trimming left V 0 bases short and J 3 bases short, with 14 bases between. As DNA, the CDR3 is TGTGCCACCAGTGATTTGCGACAGGCCGAGAACTACGAGCAGTACTTC. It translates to CATSDLRQAENYEQYF.

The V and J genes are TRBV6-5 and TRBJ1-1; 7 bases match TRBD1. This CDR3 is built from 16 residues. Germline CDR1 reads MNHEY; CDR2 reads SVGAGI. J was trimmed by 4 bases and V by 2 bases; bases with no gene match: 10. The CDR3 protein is CASSYQSTGQGTEAFF. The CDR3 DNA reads TGTGCCAGCAGTTACCAATCGACAGGGCAGGGCACTGAAGCTTTCTTT.

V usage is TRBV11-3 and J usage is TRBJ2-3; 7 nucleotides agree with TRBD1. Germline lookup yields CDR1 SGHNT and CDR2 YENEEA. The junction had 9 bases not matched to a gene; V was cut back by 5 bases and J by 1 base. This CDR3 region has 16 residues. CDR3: CASSPRQGEGTDTQYF. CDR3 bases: TGTGCCAGCAGCCCCCGACAGGGAGAGGGCACAGATACGCAGTATTTT.

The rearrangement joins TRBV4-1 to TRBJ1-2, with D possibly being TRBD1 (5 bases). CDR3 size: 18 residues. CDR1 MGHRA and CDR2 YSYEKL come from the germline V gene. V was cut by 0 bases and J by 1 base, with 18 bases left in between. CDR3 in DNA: TGCGCCAGCAGCCAAGATCGGGGGGGGAGGGAACTTAACTATGGCTACACCTTC. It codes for CASSQDRGGRELNYGYTF.

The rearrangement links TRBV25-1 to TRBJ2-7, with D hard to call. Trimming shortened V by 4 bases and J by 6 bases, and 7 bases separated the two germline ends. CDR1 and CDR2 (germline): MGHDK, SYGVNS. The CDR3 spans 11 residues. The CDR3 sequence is CASSVAGEQYF. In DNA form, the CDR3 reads TGTGCCAGCAGTGTTGCCGGCGAGCAGTACTTC.

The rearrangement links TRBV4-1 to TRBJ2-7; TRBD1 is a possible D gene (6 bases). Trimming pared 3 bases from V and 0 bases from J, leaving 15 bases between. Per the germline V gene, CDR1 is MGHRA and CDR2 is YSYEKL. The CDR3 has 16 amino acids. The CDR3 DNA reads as TGCGCCAGCAGCCATCACCTTAGACAGGACTCCTACGAGCAGTACTTC. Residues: CASSHHLRQDSYEQYF.

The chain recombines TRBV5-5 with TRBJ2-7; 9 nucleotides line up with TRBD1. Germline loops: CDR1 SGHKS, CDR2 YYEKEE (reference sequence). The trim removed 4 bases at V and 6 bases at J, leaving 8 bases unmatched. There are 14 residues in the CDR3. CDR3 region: CASSHPGTGPEQYF. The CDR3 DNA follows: TGTGCCAGCAGCCACCCCGGGACAGGGCCCGAGCAGTACTTC.

This CDR3 is CASSPGGASGNTIYF. The CDR3, as DNA: TGTGCCAGCAGTCCCGGAGGGGCTTCTGGAAACACCATATATTTT. V gene TRBV25-1 combines with J gene TRBJ1-3; a weak D match, TRBD1 (5 bases). The CDR3 is made up of 15 amino acids. Germline V gives CDR1 MGHDK, CDR2 SYGVNS. V lost 5 bases and J lost 1, with 12 bases in between.

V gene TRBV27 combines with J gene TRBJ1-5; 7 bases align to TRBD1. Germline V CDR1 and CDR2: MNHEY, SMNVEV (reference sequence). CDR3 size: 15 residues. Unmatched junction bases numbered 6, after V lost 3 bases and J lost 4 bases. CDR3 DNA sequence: TGTGCCAGCAGTTTGAGGCAGGGGGTTAATCAGCCCCAGCATTTT. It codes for CASSLRQGVNQPQHF.

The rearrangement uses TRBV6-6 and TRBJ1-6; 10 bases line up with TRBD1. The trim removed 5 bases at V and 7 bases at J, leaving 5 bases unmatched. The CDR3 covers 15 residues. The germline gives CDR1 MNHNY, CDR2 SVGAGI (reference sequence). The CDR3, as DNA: TGTGCCAGCAGTCCACCGGGACAGGGGAATTCACCCCTCCACTTT. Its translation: CASSPPGQGNSPLHF.

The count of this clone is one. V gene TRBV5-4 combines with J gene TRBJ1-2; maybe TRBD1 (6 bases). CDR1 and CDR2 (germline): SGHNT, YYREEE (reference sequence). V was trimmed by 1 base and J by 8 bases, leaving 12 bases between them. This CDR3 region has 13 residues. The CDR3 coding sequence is TGTGCCAGCAGCTTGTTACAGGGCCGCGGCTACACCTTC. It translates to CASSLLQGRGYTF.

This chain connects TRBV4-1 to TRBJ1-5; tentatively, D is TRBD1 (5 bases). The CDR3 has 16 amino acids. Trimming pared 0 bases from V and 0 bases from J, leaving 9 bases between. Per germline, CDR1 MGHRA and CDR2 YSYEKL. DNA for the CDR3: TGCGCCAGCAGCCAAGATTTGACAGTTAGCAATCAGCCCCAGCATTTT. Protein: CASSQDLTVSNQPQHF.

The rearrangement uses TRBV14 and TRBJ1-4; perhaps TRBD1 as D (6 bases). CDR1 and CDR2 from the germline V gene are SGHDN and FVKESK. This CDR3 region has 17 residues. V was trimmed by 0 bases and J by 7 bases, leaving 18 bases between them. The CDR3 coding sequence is TGTGCCAGCAGCCAAGAGCGGGGGGCGGGTTACGTTGAAAAACTGTTTTTT. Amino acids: CASSQERGAGYVEKLFF.

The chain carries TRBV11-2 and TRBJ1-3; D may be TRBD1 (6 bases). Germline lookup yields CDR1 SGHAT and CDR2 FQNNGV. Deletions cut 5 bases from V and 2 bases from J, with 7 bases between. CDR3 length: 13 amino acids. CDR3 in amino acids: CASSPGAGNTIYF. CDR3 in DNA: TGTGCCAGCAGCCCAGGGGCTGGAAACACCATATATTTT. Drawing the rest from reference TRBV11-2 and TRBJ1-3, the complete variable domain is EAGVAQSPRYKIIEKRQSVAFWCNPISGHATLYWYQQILGQGPKLLIQFQNNGVVDDSQLPKDRFSAERLKGVDSTLKIQPAKLEDSAVYLCASSPGAGNTIYFGEGSWLTVV.

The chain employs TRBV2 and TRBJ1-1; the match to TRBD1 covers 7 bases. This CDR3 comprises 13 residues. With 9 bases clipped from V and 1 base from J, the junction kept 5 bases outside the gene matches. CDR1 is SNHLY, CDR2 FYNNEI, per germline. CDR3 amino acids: CASRQGENTEAFF. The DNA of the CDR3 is TGTGCCAGTCGACAGGGAGAGAACACTGAAGCTTTCTTT.